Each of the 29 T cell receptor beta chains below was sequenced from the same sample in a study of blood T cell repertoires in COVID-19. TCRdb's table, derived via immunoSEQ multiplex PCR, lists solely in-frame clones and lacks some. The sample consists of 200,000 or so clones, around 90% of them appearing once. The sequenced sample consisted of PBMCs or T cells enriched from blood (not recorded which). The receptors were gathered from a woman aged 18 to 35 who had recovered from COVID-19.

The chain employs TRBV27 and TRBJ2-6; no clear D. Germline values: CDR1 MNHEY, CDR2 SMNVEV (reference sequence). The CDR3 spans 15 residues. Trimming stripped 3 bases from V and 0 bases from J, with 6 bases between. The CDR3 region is CASSFKSSGANVLTF. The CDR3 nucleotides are TGTGCCAGCAGTTTCAAGAGCTCTGGGGCCAACGTCCTGACTTTC.

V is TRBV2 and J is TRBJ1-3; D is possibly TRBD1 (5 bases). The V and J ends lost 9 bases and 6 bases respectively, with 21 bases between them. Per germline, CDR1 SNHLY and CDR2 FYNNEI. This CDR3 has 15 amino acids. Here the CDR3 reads CASGRRDSKKNTIYF. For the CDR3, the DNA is TGTGCCAGTGGACGCCGGGACTCAAAAAAAAACACCATATATTTT.

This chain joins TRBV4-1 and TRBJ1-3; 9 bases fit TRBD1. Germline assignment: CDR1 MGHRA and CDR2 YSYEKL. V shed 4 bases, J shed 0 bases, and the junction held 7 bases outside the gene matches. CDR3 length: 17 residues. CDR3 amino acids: CASSPVGDRVSGNTIYF. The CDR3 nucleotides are TGCGCCAGCAGCCCGGTGGGGGACAGGGTCTCTGGAAACACCATATATTTT.

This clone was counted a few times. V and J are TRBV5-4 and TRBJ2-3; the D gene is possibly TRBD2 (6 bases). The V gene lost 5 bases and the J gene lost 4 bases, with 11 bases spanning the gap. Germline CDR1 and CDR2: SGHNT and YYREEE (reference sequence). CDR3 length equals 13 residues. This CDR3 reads CASRSASADTQYF. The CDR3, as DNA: TGTGCCAGCAGGTCAGCTAGCGCAGATACGCAGTATTTT.

The CDR3 reads CASSLSTGGTEAFF. The DNA of the CDR3 is TGTGCCAGCAGCTTAAGTACAGGGGGAACTGAAGCTTTCTTT. The gene calls are TRBV7-3 and TRBJ1-1; 8 bases are a match to TRBD1. Germline CDR1 reads SGHTA; CDR2 reads FQGTGA. The J segment lost 5 bases and the V segment lost 1 base, leaving 3 bases of the junction unmatched. CDR3 length equals 14 residues.

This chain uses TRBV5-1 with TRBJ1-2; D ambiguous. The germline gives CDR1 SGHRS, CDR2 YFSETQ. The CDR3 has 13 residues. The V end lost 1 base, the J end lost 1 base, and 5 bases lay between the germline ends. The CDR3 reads CASSLYGNYGYTF. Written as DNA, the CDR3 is TGCGCCAGCAGCTTGTACGGTAACTATGGCTACACCTTC.

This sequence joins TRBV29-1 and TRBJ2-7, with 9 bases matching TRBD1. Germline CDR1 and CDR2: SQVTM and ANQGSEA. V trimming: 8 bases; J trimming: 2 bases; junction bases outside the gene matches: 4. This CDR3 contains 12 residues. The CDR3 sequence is CSIYRGPYEQYF. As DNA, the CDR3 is TGCAGCATATACAGGGGGCCCTACGAGCAGTACTTC.

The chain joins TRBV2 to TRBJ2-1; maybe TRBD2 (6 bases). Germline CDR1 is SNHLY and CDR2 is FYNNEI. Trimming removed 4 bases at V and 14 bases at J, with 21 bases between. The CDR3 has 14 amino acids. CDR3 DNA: TGTGCCAGCAGTGGTGTCGGAGGGAGGCCAGTTGAGTTCTTC. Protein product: CASSGVGGRPVEFF.

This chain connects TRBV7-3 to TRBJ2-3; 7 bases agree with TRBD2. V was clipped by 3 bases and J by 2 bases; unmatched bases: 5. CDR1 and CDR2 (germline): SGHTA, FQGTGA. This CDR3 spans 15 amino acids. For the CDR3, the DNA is TGTGCCAGCAGCTTGACTAGCTCCCTCACAGATACGCAGTATTTT. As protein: CASSLTSSLTDTQYF.

This CDR3 is CASSGYGQGRRFYEQYF. CDR3 coding DNA: TGTGCCAGCAGCGGGTACGGACAGGGGAGGAGATTCTACGAGCAGTACTTC. The genes are TRBV7-9 and TRBJ2-7; 9 nucleotides match TRBD1. The germline CDR1 and CDR2 sequences are SEHNR and FQNEAQ (reference sequence). Unmatched junction bases numbered 14, after V lost 5 bases and J lost 3 bases. The CDR3 consists of 17 residues.

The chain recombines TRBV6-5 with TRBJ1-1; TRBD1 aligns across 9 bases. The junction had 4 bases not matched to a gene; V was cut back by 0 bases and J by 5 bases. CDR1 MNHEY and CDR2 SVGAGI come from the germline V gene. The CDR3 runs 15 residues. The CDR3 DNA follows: TGTGCCAGCAGTTACTCTGACAGGGGGGATACTGAAGCTTTCTTT. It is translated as CASSYSDRGDTEAFF.

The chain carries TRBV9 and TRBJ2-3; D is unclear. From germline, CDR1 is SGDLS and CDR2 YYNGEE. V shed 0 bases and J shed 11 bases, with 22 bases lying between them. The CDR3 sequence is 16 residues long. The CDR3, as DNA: TGTGCCAGCAGCGTAGGTCCCAAGGAGTCAGCGACCCGGCAGTATTTT. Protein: CASSVGPKESATRQYF.

CDR3 protein: CASSSTADSGNTIYF. The CDR3 DNA follows: TGTGCCAGCTCAAGTACGGCGGACTCTGGAAACACCATATATTTT. This sequence joins TRBV18 and TRBJ1-3; no firm D call. Per germline, CDR1 KGHSH and CDR2 LQKENI. V was clipped by 5 bases and J by 0 bases, with 11 bases between them. CDR3 size: 15 residues.

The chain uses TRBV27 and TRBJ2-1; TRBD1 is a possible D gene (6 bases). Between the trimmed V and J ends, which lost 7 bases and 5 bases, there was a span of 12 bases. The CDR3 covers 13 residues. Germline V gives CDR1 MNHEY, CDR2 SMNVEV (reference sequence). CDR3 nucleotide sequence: TGTGCCAGCAATCCAACAGGGAACAATGAGCAGTTCTTC. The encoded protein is CASNPTGNNEQFF.

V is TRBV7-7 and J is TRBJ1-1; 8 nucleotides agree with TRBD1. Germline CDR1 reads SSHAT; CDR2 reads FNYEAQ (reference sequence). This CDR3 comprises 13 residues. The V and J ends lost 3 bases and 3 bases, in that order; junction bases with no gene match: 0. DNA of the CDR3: TGTGCCAGCAGCTTGGACAGGGACACTGAAGCTTTCTTT. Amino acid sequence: CASSLDRDTEAFF.

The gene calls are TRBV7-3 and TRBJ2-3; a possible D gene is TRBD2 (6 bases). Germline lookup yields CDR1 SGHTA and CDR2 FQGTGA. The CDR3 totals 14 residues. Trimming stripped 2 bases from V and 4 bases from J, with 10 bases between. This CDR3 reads CASSLAGYSDTQYF. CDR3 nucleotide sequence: TGTGCCAGCAGCTTAGCGGGGTACTCAGATACGCAGTATTTT.

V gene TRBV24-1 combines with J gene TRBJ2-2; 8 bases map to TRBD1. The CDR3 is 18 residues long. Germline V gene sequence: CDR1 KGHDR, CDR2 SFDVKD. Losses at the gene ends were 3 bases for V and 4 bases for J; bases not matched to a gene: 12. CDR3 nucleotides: TGTGCCACCAGTGATACCTCAGGACAGGGTTTAGTCACCGGGGAGCTGTTTTTT. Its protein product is CATSDTSGQGLVTGELFF.

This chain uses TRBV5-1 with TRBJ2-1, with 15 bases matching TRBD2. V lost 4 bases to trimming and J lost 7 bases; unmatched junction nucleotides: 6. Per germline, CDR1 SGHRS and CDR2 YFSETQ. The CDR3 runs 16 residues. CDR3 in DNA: TGCGCCAGCAGCCGGACTAGCGGGGGGGCTGTAAATGAGCAGTTCTTC. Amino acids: CASSRTSGGAVNEQFF.

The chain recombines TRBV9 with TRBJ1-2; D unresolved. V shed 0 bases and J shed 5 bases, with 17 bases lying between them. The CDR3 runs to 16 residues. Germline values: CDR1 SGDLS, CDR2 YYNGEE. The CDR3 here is CASSVATEGAQYGYTF. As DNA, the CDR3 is TGTGCCAGCAGCGTAGCTACGGAGGGAGCGCAGTATGGCTACACCTTC.

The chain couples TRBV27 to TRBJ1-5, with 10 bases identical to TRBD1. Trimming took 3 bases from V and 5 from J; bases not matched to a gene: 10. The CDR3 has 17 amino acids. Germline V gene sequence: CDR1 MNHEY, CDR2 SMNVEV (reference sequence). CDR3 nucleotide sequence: TGTGCCAGCAGTTTTAGGTCGACAGGGGGCTGGGATCAGCCCCAGCATTTT. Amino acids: CASSFRSTGGWDQPQHF.

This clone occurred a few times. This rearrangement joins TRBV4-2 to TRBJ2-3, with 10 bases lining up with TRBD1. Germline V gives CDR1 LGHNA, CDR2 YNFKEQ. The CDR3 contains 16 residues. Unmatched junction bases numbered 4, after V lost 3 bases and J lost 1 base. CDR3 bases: TGTGCCAGCAGCCATGGACAGGGGGAAGGCACAGATACGCAGTATTTT. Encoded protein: CASSHGQGEGTDTQYF.

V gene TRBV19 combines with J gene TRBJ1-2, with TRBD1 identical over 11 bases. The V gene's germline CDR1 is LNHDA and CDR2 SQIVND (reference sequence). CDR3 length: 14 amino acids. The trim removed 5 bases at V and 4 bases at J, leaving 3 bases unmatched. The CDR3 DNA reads TGTGCCAGTAGTTTTGGGACAGGGGGCTATGGCTACACCTTC. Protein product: CASSFGTGGYGYTF.

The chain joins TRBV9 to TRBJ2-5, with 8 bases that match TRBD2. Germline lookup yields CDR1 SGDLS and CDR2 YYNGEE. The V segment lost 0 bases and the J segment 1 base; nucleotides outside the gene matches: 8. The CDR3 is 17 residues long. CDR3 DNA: TGTGCCAGCAGCGTAGAAGCGGGGGCCACCGTCCAAGAGACCCAGTACTTC. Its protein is CASSVEAGATVQETQYF.

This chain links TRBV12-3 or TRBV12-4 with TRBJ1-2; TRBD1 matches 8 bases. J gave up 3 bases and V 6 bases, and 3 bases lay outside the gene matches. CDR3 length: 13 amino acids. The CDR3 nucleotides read TGTGCCAGCAGACAGGGGGGCGACTATGGCTACACCTTC. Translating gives CASRQGGDYGYTF.

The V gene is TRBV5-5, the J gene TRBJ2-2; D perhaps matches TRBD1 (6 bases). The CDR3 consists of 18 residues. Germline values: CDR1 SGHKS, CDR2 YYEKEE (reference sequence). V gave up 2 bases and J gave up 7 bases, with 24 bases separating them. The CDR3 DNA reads TGTGCCAGCAGCTTAATTACCCCGGACAGCGAGAGGGGCGGGGAGCTGTTTTTT. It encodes CASSLITPDSERGGELFF.

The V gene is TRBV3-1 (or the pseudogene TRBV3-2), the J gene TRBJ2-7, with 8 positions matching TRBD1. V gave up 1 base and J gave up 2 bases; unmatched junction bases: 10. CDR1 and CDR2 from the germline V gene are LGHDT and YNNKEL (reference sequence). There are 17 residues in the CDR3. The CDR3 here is CASSQGSRDRSAYEQYF. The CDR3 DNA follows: TGTGCCAGCAGCCAAGGGTCTAGGGACAGGTCGGCCTACGAGCAGTACTTC.

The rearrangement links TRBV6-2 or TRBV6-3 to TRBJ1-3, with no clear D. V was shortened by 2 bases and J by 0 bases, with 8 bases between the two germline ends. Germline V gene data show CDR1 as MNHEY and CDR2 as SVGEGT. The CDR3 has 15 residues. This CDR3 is CASSYAGSSGNTIYF. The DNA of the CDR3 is TGTGCCAGCAGTTACGCCGGGAGCTCTGGAAACACCATATATTTT.

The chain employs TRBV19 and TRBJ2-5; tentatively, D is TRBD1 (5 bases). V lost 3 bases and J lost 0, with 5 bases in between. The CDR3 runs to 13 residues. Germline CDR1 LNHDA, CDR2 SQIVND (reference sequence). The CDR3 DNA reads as TGTGCCAGTAGTATGGGGCACCAAGAGACCCAGTACTTC. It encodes CASSMGHQETQYF.

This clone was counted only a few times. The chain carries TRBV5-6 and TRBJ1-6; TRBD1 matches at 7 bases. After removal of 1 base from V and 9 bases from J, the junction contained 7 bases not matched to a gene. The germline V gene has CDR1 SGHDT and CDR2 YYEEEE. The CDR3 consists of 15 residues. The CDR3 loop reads CASSLPQGLGSPLHF. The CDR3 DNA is TGTGCCAGCAGCTTGCCACAGGGGTTGGGTTCACCCCTCCACTTT.